A single sample is the source of the 26 T cell receptor beta chains below, sequenced in a study of CD8+CD57+ T cells in acquired aplastic anemia. The template used for profiling TCR beta VDJ and CDR3 was genomic DNA. Each CDR3 protein is one row after TCRdb ran MiXCR on the reads. This table has 98,000 or so distinct CDR3 sequences, under 60% appearing once. The sequencing sample was made of sorted CD4+, CD8+, or CD8+CD57+ T cells (not recorded which) from PBMCs. Source of these receptors: a human donor in good health, serving as a control.

The chain uses TRBV20-1 and TRBJ2-7; D might be TRBD2 (6 bases). V shed 5 bases and J shed 3 bases, with 14 bases lying between them. There are 13 residues in the CDR3. Per the germline V gene, CDR1 is DFQATT and CDR2 is SNEGSKA (reference sequence). The CDR3 sequence: CSACEVAVYEQYF. CDR3 coding DNA: TGCAGTGCTTGCGAGGTAGCGGTCTACGAGCAGTACTTC.

This clonotype appeared once. CDR3 nucleotide sequence: TGCAGTGCTACCTCAAGGACAGGCTCCTACAATGAGCAGTTCTTC. Its translation is CSATSRTGSYNEQFF. This chain uses TRBV20-1 with TRBJ2-1, with 7 bases aligning to TRBD1. J gave up 0 bases and V 4 bases, and 6 bases lay outside the gene matches. Germline CDR1 reads DFQATT; CDR2 reads SNEGSKA (reference sequence). CDR3 length: 15 amino acids.

The chain is built from TRBV20-1 and TRBJ1-6, with 11 bases fitting TRBD1. V trimming: 3 bases; J trimming: 8 bases; junction bases outside the gene matches: 3. The CDR3 has 14 residues. The germline V gene encodes CDR1 DFQATT and CDR2 SNEGSKA (reference sequence). The CDR3 DNA is TGCAGTGCTAGGGGGACAGGGGGGGATTCACCCCTCCACTTT. Residues: CSARGTGGDSPLHF.

Concerning this clonotype itself: One end of the junction does not line up with germline, which may come from a read error. This chain joins TRBV15 and TRBJ1-2, with D tentatively TRBD1 (6 bases). Germline values: CDR1 LNHNV, CDR2 YYDKDF (reference sequence). This CDR3 is built from 13 residues. The CDR3 protein is CASSPRGTNGYTF. CDR3 bases: TGTGCCAGCAGCCCCCGGGGGACAAATGGCTACACCTTC.

V and J are TRBV5-1 and TRBJ2-5; TRBD1 aligns across 8 bases. The germline V gene encodes CDR1 SGHRS and CDR2 YFSETQ. This CDR3 has 15 amino acids. With 5 bases clipped from V and 5 bases from J, the junction kept 11 bases outside the gene matches. For the CDR3, the DNA is TGCGCCAGCAGTTTAGGGCAGGGGGCGCGGGAGACCCAGTACTTC. Translating it yields CASSLGQGARETQYF.

This clonotype was seen a handful of times. This chain links TRBV19 with TRBJ1-6; D is possibly TRBD1 (6 bases). Germline CDR1 is LNHDA and CDR2 is SQIVND (reference sequence). V dropped 5 bases and J dropped 7 bases, with 12 bases sitting between them. The CDR3 has 14 amino acids. DNA of the CDR3: TGTGCCAGTAGTTACAGGGAAGGGAATTCACCCCTCCACTTT. Translating it yields CASSYREGNSPLHF.

This clonotype showed up many times. V gene TRBV6-1 combines with J gene TRBJ2-7, with TRBD2 matching over 13 bases. V was pared by 6 bases and J by 7 bases, with 12 bases of the junction left unmatched. The CDR3 loop spans 16 amino acids. Germline-derived CDR1 and CDR2 are MNHNS and SASEGT. CDR3 residues: CASSRPTSGGEREQYF. Here the CDR3 DNA reads TGTGCCAGCAGCCGGCCCACTAGCGGGGGGGAGAGGGAGCAGTACTTC.

This clonotype was counted ten times or more. CDR3 sequence: CASSLGGLGYTF. DNA for the CDR3: TGTGCCAGCAGCTTAGGGGGCCTGGGCTACACCTTC. The rearrangement uses TRBV11-2 and TRBJ1-2; D might be TRBD1 (5 bases). The ends were cut back, 1 base at V and 8 bases at J, with 8 bases in the middle. Germline V CDR1 and CDR2: SGHAT, FQNNGV. The CDR3 length is 12 residues.

The sample holds many counts of this clonotype. J is TRBJ1-2 and V is TRBV6-2 or TRBV6-3, with 8 bases aligning to TRBD1. Germline V gene lookup returns CDR1 MNHEY and CDR2 SVGEGT. This CDR3 is built from 17 residues. Unmatched junction bases numbered 12, after V lost 5 bases and J lost 1 base. CDR3 coding DNA: TGTGCCAGCAGTCGGGGGACAGGCGCCGGTGATAACTATGGCTACACCTTC. Protein product: CASSRGTGAGDNYGYTF.

CDR3 sequence: CASRDRGFNSPLHF. CDR3 bases: TGTGCCAGCCGGGACAGGGGTTTTAATTCACCCCTCCACTTT. The V call is TRBV19, the J call TRBJ1-6; 10 nucleotides align to TRBD1. The germline V gene has CDR1 LNHDA and CDR2 SQIVND (reference sequence). This CDR3 is 14 amino acids long. Unmatched junction bases numbered 5, after V lost 9 bases and J lost 6 bases.

V and J are TRBV19 and TRBJ1-1; the D is unclear. Germline V CDR1 and CDR2: LNHDA, SQIVND (reference sequence). This CDR3 has 12 residues. V lost 7 bases and J 8 bases, leaving 14 bases between the germline ends. The CDR3 nucleotides are TGTGCCAGTACTAGGGCAGCTGCCGAAGCTTTCTTT. This codes for CASTRAAAEAFF.

This chain connects TRBV2 to TRBJ1-6; unclear D gene. The CDR3 spans 12 residues. In germline, CDR1 is SNHLY, CDR2 FYNNEI. The V end lost 1 base, the J end lost 8 bases, and 3 bases lay between the germline ends. Here the CDR3 reads CASSEEHSPLHF. CDR3 coding DNA: TGTGCCAGCAGTGAAGAGCATTCACCCCTCCACTTT.

Turning to this clonotype: Here the CDR3 omits its conserved ending phenylalanine or tryptophan, so a read error is the likely source. V usage is TRBV20-1 and J usage is TRBJ2-5; 7 positions match TRBD2. The CDR3 runs 15 residues. The V segment lost 4 bases and the J segment 4 bases; nucleotides outside the gene matches: 12. The germline CDR1 and CDR2 sequences are DFQATT and SNEGSKA (reference sequence). CDR3 sequence: CSAISGVGPRETQYL. CDR3 DNA: TGCAGTGCTATAAGCGGGGTGGGTCCGAGAGAGACCCAGTACCTC.

V usage is TRBV29-1 and J usage is TRBJ2-3; D is unresolved. The CDR3 runs to 13 residues. V was trimmed by 8 bases and J by 2 bases, leaving 14 bases between them. CDR1 is SQVTM and CDR2 is ANQGSEA in the germline V gene. The CDR3 bases are TGCAGCCAATCGAGAGAGATCACAGATACGCAGTATTTT. The encoded protein is CSQSREITDTQYF.

V and J are TRBV25-1 and TRBJ1-4; D uncertain. The germline V gene has CDR1 MGHDK and CDR2 SYGVNS. V was cut by 6 bases and J by 0 bases, with 11 bases left in between. The CDR3 totals 15 residues. This CDR3 is CASRPPGSTNEKLFF. CDR3 bases: TGTGCCAGCAGGCCGCCAGGTTCAACTAATGAAAAACTGTTTTTT. The full variable domain, with the rest looked up from reference TRBV25-1 and TRBJ1-4, is EADIYQTPRYLVIGTGKKITLECSQTMGHDKMYWYQQDPGMELHLIHYSYGVNSTEKGDLSSESTVSRIRTEHFPLTLESARPSHTSQYLCASRPPGSTNEKLFFGSGTQLSVL.

V is TRBV14 and J is TRBJ2-1; weak D call: TRBD1 (6 bases). Germline CDR1 is SGHDN and CDR2 is FVKESK. The germline V and J ends were trimmed by 5 bases and 8 bases, with 16 bases remaining between them. The CDR3 runs to 14 residues. CDR3 residues: CASSSDRIGHEQFF. In DNA form, the CDR3 reads TGTGCCAGCAGCTCCGACAGGATAGGGCATGAGCAGTTCTTC.

As concerns this clonotype: This likely comes from a read error, as the CDR3 has no conserved phenylalanine or tryptophan at its end. The V gene is TRBV2, the J gene TRBJ2-7, with D unresolved. Per the germline V gene, CDR1 is SNHLY and CDR2 is FYNNEI. This CDR3 is built from 12 residues. Written as DNA, the CDR3 is TGTGCCAGCAGTGAGTCGTCCTGCGAGCAGTACCTC. Translation gives CASSESSCEQYL.

The gene calls are TRBV3-1 and TRBJ2-1, with D unresolved. Germline lookup yields CDR1 LGHDT and CDR2 YNNKEL (reference sequence). CDR3 size: 14 residues. V shed 0 bases and J shed 4 bases, with 7 bases lying between them. DNA of the CDR3: TGTGCCAGCAGCCAAGAGTCGGAGTACAATGAGCAGTTCTTC. Its protein is CASSQESEYNEQFF.

The chain employs TRBV5-1 and TRBJ1-1; 10 nucleotides align to TRBD1. Trimming removed 0 bases from V and 4 bases from J; junction bases left unmatched: 6. The germline gives CDR1 SGHRS, CDR2 YFSETQ. This CDR3 contains 16 residues. The CDR3 DNA reads TGCGCCAGCAGCTTGGGGACAGGGGGGTACGGCACTGAAGCTTTCTTT. Protein sequence: CASSLGTGGYGTEAFF. The full variable domain, completed using reference TRBV5-1 and TRBJ1-1, is KAGVTQTPRYLIKTRGQQVTLSCSPISGHRSVSWYQQTPGQGLQFLFEYFSETQRNKGNFPGRFSGRQFSNSRSEMNVSTLELGDSALYLCASSLGTGGYGTEAFFGQGTRLTVV.

This clonotype was recorded at least ten times. J is TRBJ2-7 and V is TRBV5-6; 8 nucleotides align to TRBD1. CDR3 length: 13 amino acids. With 4 bases clipped from V and 4 bases from J, the junction kept 4 bases outside the gene matches. From germline, CDR1 is SGHDT and CDR2 YYEEEE. The CDR3: CASSRGQGYEQYF. As DNA, the CDR3 is TGTGCCAGCAGCAGAGGACAGGGTTACGAGCAGTACTTC.

V is TRBV2 and J is TRBJ2-7; TRBD2 matches 7 bases. The CDR3 spans 14 residues. The V segment lost 7 bases and the J segment 4 bases; nucleotides outside the gene matches: 10. CDR1 and CDR2 from the germline V gene are SNHLY and FYNNEI. CDR3: CASIRLASGYEQYF. CDR3 in DNA: TGTGCCAGCATCAGACTAGCCTCAGGGTACGAGCAGTACTTC.

The chain is built from TRBV2 and TRBJ1-6; D remains ambiguous. Looked up from germline, CDR1 is SNHLY and CDR2 is FYNNEI. This CDR3 is built from 17 residues. Trimming removed 3 bases at V and 5 bases at J, with 17 bases between. The CDR3 is CASSDMRINRNNSPLHF. As DNA, the CDR3 is TGTGCCAGCAGTGATATGAGAATAAACAGAAATAATTCACCCCTCCACTTT.

This chain connects TRBV5-5 to TRBJ2-2; the D is unclear. The CDR3 has 16 residues. The ends were cut back, 1 base at V and 5 bases at J, with 15 bases in the middle. Germline CDR1 SGHKS, CDR2 YYEKEE (reference sequence). In DNA form, the CDR3 reads TGTGCCAGCAGCTTGTCGAATATGGGAAGGACCGGGGAGCTGTTTTTT. This codes for CASSLSNMGRTGELFF.

CDR3: CASSLATYNGQYF. CDR3 in DNA: TGTGCCAGCAGCTTAGCTACCTACAATGGGCAGTACTTC. This chain links TRBV7-6 with TRBJ2-7; D is undetermined. With 0 bases removed from V and 9 bases from J, the gap between germline ends came to 12 bases. The CDR3 has 13 amino acids. The germline V gene has CDR1 SGHVS and CDR2 FNYEAQ.

The V call is TRBV4-2, the J call TRBJ1-6; a possible D gene is TRBD1 (5 bases). From germline, CDR1 is LGHNA and CDR2 YNFKEQ. The CDR3 spans 16 residues. Deletions cut 4 bases from V and 0 bases from J, with 10 bases between. The CDR3 DNA is TGTGCCAGCAGCCCCGACAGAAGCTCCTATAATTCACCCCTCCACTTT. Its translation: CASSPDRSSYNSPLHF.

With respect to this clonotype: This clone may be a read error of a much larger clone one base away. The chain combines TRBV9 with TRBJ2-1; D is perhaps TRBD2 (6 bases). The CDR3 length is 17 residues. The germline V gene encodes CDR1 SGDLS and CDR2 YYNGEE. In DNA, the CDR3 is TGTGCCAGCAGCGTAGGGAGCGGCGGGACTCGGTACAATGGGCAGTTCTTC. The encoded protein is CASSVGSGGTRYNGQFF.